This T cell receptor (beta chain) was recorded in a study of blood T cell repertoires in COVID-19 (dated by TCRdb to about 2020). Looking at the study overall: Samples from collaborators originated in the United States, Italy and Spain and spanned both the acute and convalescent phases of COVID-19. Deeply sampled blood TCRbeta repertoires from subjects exposed to, actively infected with, or recovered from COVID-19 were included in the dataset. The prospective study material was composed of cDNA or gDNA derived from T cells, B-cell-depleted T cells, or PBMCs. The sample metadata nearly always contained a de-identified subject ID, COVID-19 status, age in years and sex. Where HLA class I and class II types were available, the types were taken from metadata supplied by the sample provider, not from assay-based typing. Samples were obtained from the ongoing ImmuneRACE study (first 160 participants) and from about 1,300 subjects provided by 6 global collaborators. The repertoires were released in a freely available public database meant as a resource for research on the immune response to SARS-CoV-2. Paper-wide results and their limitations: How much clinical and demographic metadata was included differed by source and by participant, and the metadata was provided uncurated.

TCRbeta CDR3 regions were amplified from genomic DNA by means of the immunoSEQ Assay, a bias-controlled multiplex PCR. The study's own analysis went as follows. Within the assay, amplification of reference gene primers was used to estimate how many nucleated cells each sample contained. To quantify the absolute abundance of each unique TCRbeta CDR3 rearrangement, sequence reads were collapsed and filtered. For each sample, productive Simpson clonality was calculated as the square root of Simpson's diversity index over productive rearrangements. TCRdb carries this immuneACCESS record with in-frame sequences only. Its versions omit some clonotypes, under half of them owing to an unresolved V gene in the studies checked, with the rest unexplained. V and J calls and clone size follow that table, whereas D and trimming were derived from the DNA. The sample table records fewer than 85,000 clones; 88% of these occur just once. The ten biggest clones cover 9.1% of the sample.

This clone has only a few counts. The antigen this receptor binds is unknown. Within one base of it there is no much larger clone, and no base qualities were kept. The CDR3 covers 14 residues, taking in both the cysteine and the phenylalanine. Left in the record is the CDR3 DNA by itself, 42 bases read in frame from the first base. V gives up 5 bases and J gives up 3 bases, and the segment between their germline ends measures 14 bases. CDR1 is given as SGHAT and CDR2 as FQNNGV, both from the germline V gene. The collaborating institutions used their own protocols to collect whole blood in K2EDTA tubes. For TCRbeta analysis, collaborators shipped samples as frozen whole blood, isolated PBMCs, or DNA extracted from either of those sample types.

The TCR sequence derives from a human donor in a cohort sampled during active COVID-19. The specimen sequenced was peripheral blood. The sequence joins TRBV11-2 to TRBJ2-7; TRBD1 is perhaps the D gene, given 6 matching bases. The nucleotide sequence reads as follows: TGTGCCAGCAGCCCGCGGACAGCCAACTACGAGCAGTACTTC. This gives the protein CASSPRTANYEQYF.